These 7 T cell receptor beta chains share one sample of origin, sequenced in a study of blood T cell dynamics during melanoma immunotherapy. Here immunoSEQ multiplex PCR was the method, and the copy in TCRdb shows in-frame clones only, minus some. The sample has around 9,000 clones, 70% to 90% seen once. Stated time point: week 3, after first cycle of checkpoint inhibitor. Sequenced here: blood, sampled from a patient treated with checkpoint blockade. All receptors derive from a human donor with melanoma.

The chain recombines TRBV6-4 with TRBJ2-7; a possible D gene is TRBD1 (6 bases). Germline CDR1 and CDR2: MRHNA and SNTAGT. The CDR3 runs to 13 residues. V shed 5 bases and J shed 2 bases, with 10 bases lying between them. The CDR3 loop reads CASSRDTTYEQYF. CDR3 coding DNA: TGTGCCAGCAGTAGGGACACTACCTACGAGCAGTACTTC.

The J gene is TRBJ1-2, the V gene TRBV13, with D unclear. Deletions cut 0 bases from V and 4 bases from J, with 3 bases between. There are 12 residues in the CDR3. From germline, CDR1 is PRHDT and CDR2 FYEKMQ (reference sequence). Written as DNA, the CDR3 is TGTGCCAGCAGCTTAGGAATCTATGGCTACACCTTC. This gives the protein CASSLGIYGYTF.

CDR3: CASSLRSSESSYNEQFF. In DNA, the CDR3 is TGTGCCAGCAGCTTAAGAAGTTCAGAGAGCTCCTACAATGAGCAGTTCTTC. The V call is TRBV7-2, the J call TRBJ2-1; the D is unclear. The V and J ends lost 2 bases and 0 bases respectively, with 14 bases between them. This CDR3 is 17 amino acids long. Germline V gene lookup returns CDR1 SGHTA and CDR2 FQGNSA.

The rearrangement joins TRBV5-4 to TRBJ2-1; D remains ambiguous. Germline V gives CDR1 SGHNT, CDR2 YYREEE (reference sequence). The CDR3 runs 14 residues. V lost 5 bases and J 9 bases, leaving 18 bases between the germline ends. As DNA, the CDR3 is TGTGCCAGCAGTTCCTATGACCCCGGCGTTGAGCAGTTCTTC. Translated: CASSSYDPGVEQFF.

This rearrangement joins TRBV15 to TRBJ2-6, with D perhaps TRBD2 (6 bases). Trimming took 1 base from V and 2 from J, leaving 15 bases between them. This CDR3 comprises 18 residues. Germline CDR1 reads LNHNV; CDR2 reads YYDKDF (reference sequence). The CDR3 loop is CATSRGWGETAGANVLTF. In nucleotides, the CDR3 is TGTGCCACCAGCAGAGGATGGGGGGAAACGGCTGGGGCCAACGTCCTGACTTTC.

The rearrangement uses TRBV6-5 and TRBJ1-4; 7 positions agree with TRBD1. V shed 5 bases, J shed 6 bases, and the junction held 6 bases outside the gene matches. Germline lookup yields CDR1 MNHEY and CDR2 SVGAGI. The CDR3 spans 14 residues. CDR3 residues: CASSPTGIYEKLFF. The DNA for the CDR3 is TGTGCCAGCAGTCCGACAGGGATTTATGAAAAACTGTTTTTT.

The rearrangement joins TRBV5-1 to TRBJ2-1, with no clear D. The germline V gene has CDR1 SGHRS and CDR2 YFSETQ. CDR3 length: 17 amino acids. With 5 bases removed from V and 0 bases from J, the gap between germline ends came to 18 bases. The DNA for the CDR3 is TGCGCCAGCAGTTCTATTCTATCCATTAGCTCCTACAATGAGCAGTTCTTC. It encodes CASSSILSISSYNEQFF.